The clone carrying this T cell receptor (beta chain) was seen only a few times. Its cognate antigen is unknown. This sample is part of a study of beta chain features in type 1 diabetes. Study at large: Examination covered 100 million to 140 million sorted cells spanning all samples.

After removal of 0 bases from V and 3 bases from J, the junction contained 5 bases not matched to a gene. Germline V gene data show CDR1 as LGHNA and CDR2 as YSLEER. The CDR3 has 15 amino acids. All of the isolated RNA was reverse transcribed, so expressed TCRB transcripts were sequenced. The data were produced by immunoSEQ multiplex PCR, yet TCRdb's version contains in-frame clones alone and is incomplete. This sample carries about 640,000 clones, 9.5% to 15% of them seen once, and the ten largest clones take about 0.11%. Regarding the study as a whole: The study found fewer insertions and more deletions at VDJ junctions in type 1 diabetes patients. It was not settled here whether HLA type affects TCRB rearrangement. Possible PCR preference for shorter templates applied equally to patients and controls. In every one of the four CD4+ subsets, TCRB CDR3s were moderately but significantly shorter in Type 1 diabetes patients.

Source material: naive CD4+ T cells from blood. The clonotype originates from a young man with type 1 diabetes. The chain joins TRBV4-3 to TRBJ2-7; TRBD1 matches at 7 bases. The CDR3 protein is CASSQDGQAGYEQYF. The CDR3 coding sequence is TGCGCCAGCAGCCAAGATGGACAGGCCGGCTACGAGCAGTACTTC.